This is a list of T cell receptor beta chains from one sample in a study of blood T cell repertoires in COVID-19. The repertoire was sequenced with immunoSEQ multiplex PCR; TCRdb's copy has only in-frame clones and lacks some. The sample has approximately 170,000 clones, approximately 85% seen once. The sequenced sample was peripheral blood. These receptors were collected from a man older than 75 with COVID-19, enrolled during active disease. Each CDR3 is given with its conserved first and last residue. The D gene is left open where the match is weak. Only part of the rows carry a size: once, few, many, or a class if the clone is expanded.

J: TRBJ1-1
size: NA
V: TRBV2
D: NA
DNA: TGTGCCAGCAGTACCGGGATGAACACTGAAGCTTTCTTT
CDR3: CASSTGMNTEAFF

J: TRBJ1-2
size: NA
V: TRBV3-1/TRBV3-2
D: TRBD1
DNA: TGTGCTACCGGACAGGGGAATGGCTACACCTTC
CDR3: CATGQGNGYTF

J: TRBJ2-5
size: NA
V: TRBV12-3/TRBV12-4
D: NA
DNA: TGTGCCAGCGGTAGCTTAAGGGAGACCCAGTACTTC
CDR3: CASGSLRETQYF

J: TRBJ2-1
size: once
V: TRBV5-4
D: TRBD2
DNA: TGTGCCAGCAGCTTCGAGCGGGGCGCCTACAATGAGCAGTTCTTC
CDR3: CASSFERGAYNEQFF

J: TRBJ2-5
size: NA
V: TRBV5-1
D: TRBD1
DNA: TGCGCCAGCAGCTTAGGGGACAGGGTAGGCCAAGAGACCCAGTACTTC
CDR3: CASSLGDRVGQETQYF

J: TRBJ1-5
size: NA
V: TRBV19
D: TRBD1
DNA: TGTGCCAGTAGGGGACAGCTCAATCAGCCCCAGCATTTT
CDR3: CASRGQLNQPQHF

J: TRBJ1-6
size: NA
V: TRBV5-1
D: NA
DNA: TGCGCCAGCAGCTTAGGGCAGCCGGGGAATTCACCCCTCCACTTT
CDR3: CASSLGQPGNSPLHF

J: TRBJ1-3
size: many
V: TRBV12-3/TRBV12-4
D: TRBD1
DNA: TGTGCCAGCGGACAGGGGGCCCAAAACACCATATATTTT
CDR3: CASGQGAQNTIYF

J: TRBJ2-2
size: few
V: TRBV7-9
D: NA
DNA: TGTGCCAGCAGCTCCAGGGGGAACACCGGGGAGCTGTTTTTT
CDR3: CASSSRGNTGELFF

J: TRBJ1-1
size: NA
V: TRBV7-2
D: NA
DNA: TGTGCCAGCAGCTTAGAACAGGGTAGTGCAGCTTTCTTT
CDR3: CASSLEQGSAAFF

J: TRBJ1-1
size: few
V: TRBV5-6
D: TRBD1
DNA: TGTGCCAGCAGCGTCCCAGGGGGCGGGAACACTGAAGCTTTCTTT
CDR3: CASSVPGGGNTEAFF

J: TRBJ1-5
size: few
V: TRBV12-5
D: TRBD1
DNA: TGTGCTAGTGGTTTGGGACAGGGGGGTTCCTTTGGCAATCAGCCCCAGCATTTT
CDR3: CASGLGQGGSFGNQPQHF

J: TRBJ1-1
size: NA
V: TRBV3-1/TRBV3-2
D: NA
DNA: TGTGCCAGCAGCCAAGATCAGGGCAGGGACACTGAAGCTTTCTTT
CDR3: CASSQDQGRDTEAFF

J: TRBJ2-7
size: NA
V: TRBV19
D: NA
DNA: TGTGCCAGTAGTATTCTTTGTGAGCAGTACTTC
CDR3: CASSILCEQYF